This note documents a single T cell receptor (beta chain) sequence. PCR primers comprised 60 Vbeta and 13 Jbeta primers. Clones were sequenced by immunoSEQ multiplex PCR, and TCRdb holds only the in-frame ones, with some missing. The sample includes 55,000 to 75,000 clones, around 73% of them seen just once. This record belongs to a study of cytomegalovirus exposure and HLA in healthy donors. The length of the CDR3 is 16 residues. The germline V gene encodes CDR1 GTSNPN and CDR2 SVGIG (reference sequence). The ends were cut back, 3 bases at V and 8 bases at J, with 22 bases in the middle. This receptor was obtained from a girl between 5 and 17 years old in good health and CMV-seropositive. The V and J genes are TRBV30 and TRBJ1-4; TRBD1 is a possible D gene (6 bases). Sequencing input: PBMCs. In DNA, the CDR3 is TGTGCCTGGAGCCTCCGACTTACAGGGAAGAAAGAAAAACTGTTTTTT. Translating it yields CAWSLRLTGKKEKLFF.